This T cell receptor beta chain emerged from a study of immune characterization of retroperitoneal liposarcoma. By sample share, this clonotype is medium-sized. MiXCR, run by TCRdb on the PCR reads, gives a single entry per CDR3 protein. This table has around 3,000 distinct CDR3 sequences, 40% to 50% appearing once. Trimming at V came to 6 bases and at J to 0 bases, leaving 7 bases not matched to a gene. Germline V gene sequence: CDR1 MNHNS, CDR2 SASEGT. This CDR3 contains 17 residues. This chain joins TRBV6-1 and TRBJ2-1, with 11 positions matching TRBD2. This receptor was obtained from a male donor with retroperitoneal liposarcoma. Sequenced: tumor tissue. CDR3 coding DNA: TGTGCCAGCAGAACGGGACTAGCGGATAGCTCCTACAATGAGCAGTTCTTC. It specifies CASRTGLADSSYNEQFF.